This is a list of T cell receptor beta chains from one sample in a study of T cells after yellow fever vaccination. One entry per CDR3 protein results from TCRdb running MiXCR on the 5' RACE reads. The repertoire includes about 300,000 distinct CDR3 sequences, approximately 4% of them detected once, and approximately 24% sits in the top ten. Specimen: PBMCs, collected 5 days after the yellow fever booster vaccination. The source is a man between 18 and 29 years old who received the YFV17D yellow fever vaccine. Each CDR3 is given with its conserved first and last residue. The D gene is left open where the match is weak. Clone size appears in some rows only: once, few, many, or a class for an expanded clone.

NA	TRBJ1-2	NA	TRBV5-1	CASSPFTEGSGYGYTF	TGCGCCAGCAGCCCATTCACGGAGGGATCGGGATATGGCTACACCTTC
NA	TRBJ2-5	many	TRBV7-2	CASSRLGVVTQYF	TGTGCCAGCAGCCGTCTAGGGGTAGTAACCCAGTACTTC
NA	TRBJ2-1	few	TRBV27	CASSLWGEYYNEQFF	TGTGCCAGCAGTTTGTGGGGGGAGTACTACAATGAGCAGTTCTTC
NA	TRBJ2-1	few	TRBV3-1	CASSQDTIAWNEQFF	TGTGCCAGCAGCCAAGATACGATAGCTTGGAATGAGCAGTTCTTC
NA	TRBJ1-6	NA	TRBV5-4	CASSPGRNNSPLHF	TGTGCCAGCAGCCCGGGCCGGAATAATTCACCCCTCCACTTT
NA	TRBJ1-1	NA	TRBV18	CASSSGAGGTEAFF	TGTGCCAGCTCCTCAGGGGCCGGGGGGACTGAAGCTTTCTTT
TRBD1	TRBJ2-5	many	TRBV7-9	CASSSRGPETQYF	TGTGCCAGCAGCTCCAGGGGGCCAGAGACCCAGTACTTC
NA	TRBJ1-1	many	TRBV6-2/TRBV6-3	CASRGGTEAFF	TGTGCCAGCAGAGGTGGAACTGAAGCTTTCTTT
NA	TRBJ2-1	few	TRBV7-9	CASSPRGSQFNEQFF	TGTGCCAGCAGCCCGAGGGGGTCCCAGTTTAATGAGCAGTTCTTC
TRBD1	TRBJ1-6	many	TRBV7-2	CASSPGQGRNSPLHF	TGTGCCAGCAGCCCCGGACAGGGAAGGAATTCACCCCTCCACTTT
TRBD2	TRBJ2-7	many	TRBV4-1	CASSQGSSGYYEQYF	TGCGCCAGCAGCCAAGGATCTAGCGGGTATTACGAGCAGTACTTC
NA	TRBJ2-5	NA	TRBV29-1	CSVSGASGETQYF	TGCAGCGTTTCCGGGGCGTCGGGGGAGACCCAGTACTTC
NA	TRBJ2-5	few	TRBV6-5	CASSYSGLLPGETQYF	TGTGCCAGCAGTTACTCTGGACTCTTACCCGGGGAGACCCAGTACTTC
TRBD2	TRBJ2-1	many	TRBV20-1	CSAPGGSSYNEQFF	TGCAGTGCTCCGGGGGGGAGCTCCTACAATGAGCAGTTCTTC
TRBD1	TRBJ2-7	many	TRBV7-2	CASSGTANEQYF	TGTGCCAGCAGCGGGACAGCGAACGAGCAGTACTTC
TRBD2	TRBJ2-5	NA	TRBV10-3	CAISEGRTSGEETQYF	TGTGCCATCAGTGAGGGTCGTACTAGCGGGGAAGAGACCCAGTACTTC
NA	TRBJ2-1	few	TRBV11-3	CASSLASSSEQFF	TGTGCCAGCAGCTTAGCATCATCAAGTGAGCAGTTCTTC
NA	TRBJ2-5	few	TRBV7-9	CASSGGVGETQYF	TGTGCCAGCAGCGGCGGGGTGGGAGAGACCCAGTACTTC
NA	TRBJ1-2	NA	TRBV15	CATSRDRGSLNF	TGTGCCACCAGCAGAGATAGGGGCAGCCTAAACTTC
TRBD2	TRBJ2-5	many	TRBV10-3	CAIGKLAGGQETQYF	TGTGCCATCGGAAAACTAGCGGGGGGGCAGGAGACCCAGTACTTC